This T cell receptor (beta chain) originates from a study of T cells expressing NK-cell markers. Study in general: Investigators obtained TCR beta repertoires from sorted CD3+CD56+NKG2C+, CD3+CD56+NKG2C- and CD3+CD56-NKG2C+ T cells. Seven HCMV-seropositive donors and one seronegative donor made up the eight sequenced donors. The study's findings and limits: The study did not resolve the HCMV specificity of expanded NKG2C+ T cell clones. There were four donors in whom these clonotypes also led the CD3+CD56-NKG2C+ fraction.

The CDR3 loop spans 15 amino acids. Per the germline V gene, CDR1 is DFQATT and CDR2 is SNEGSKA (reference sequence). From the 5' RACE reads, TCRdb lists one entry per CDR3 protein and no DNA. This table lists 350,000 to 500,000 distinct CDR3 sequences. Points on this clonotype: As yet, its antigen is unknown.

The rearrangement links TRBV20-1 to TRBJ2-1; without DNA, the TCRdb call of TRBD1 cannot be checked. The sample taken for sequencing was blood T cells: a sorted CD56 or NKG2C T cell subset, CD4+ or CD8+ T cells, or bulk PBMC T cells (not recorded which). The sequence came from a woman aged 18 to 75 in good health. The CDR3: CSASSKDRPANEQFF.